Below are 24 T cell receptor beta chains sequenced from a single sample in a study of PD-1 blockade in mismatch repair-deficient tumors. The method was immunoSEQ multiplex PCR; TCRdb's version includes in-frame clones alone and lacks a portion of them. The sample shows 40,000 to 60,000 clones, around 80% of them seen only once. Specimen: peripheral blood, collected 4 weeks after starting pembrolizumab. The receptors stem from an adult with mismatch repair-deficient cancer.

This chain connects TRBV4-1 to TRBJ2-1; 10 nucleotides line up with TRBD2. The germline gives CDR1 MGHRA, CDR2 YSYEKL. Germline trimming cut 7 bases from V and 8 bases from J; bases unmatched to any gene: 8. The CDR3 sequence is 14 residues long. In DNA form, the CDR3 reads TGCGCCAGCAAACTAGCGGGATTGCGGGATGAGCAGTTCTTC. Translating gives CASKLAGLRDEQFF.

This sequence joins TRBV10-3 and TRBJ2-5; D not certain. The CDR3 has 12 amino acids. Trimming took off 6 bases at V and 3 bases at J, with 8 bases between the two ends. Germline values: CDR1 ENHRY, CDR2 SYGVKD. This chain's CDR3 is CAIRQEKETQYF. DNA for the CDR3: TGTGCCATCAGGCAGGAAAAAGAGACCCAGTACTTC.

The chain carries TRBV11-3 and TRBJ1-1, with a weak D call TRBD1 (5 bases). Germline V gene data show CDR1 as SGHNT and CDR2 as YENEEA. Trimming stripped 6 bases from V and 7 bases from J, with 12 bases between. This CDR3 region has 12 residues. The CDR3 bases are TGTGCCAGCAGAAACAGGTGGGATGAAGCTTTCTTT. It codes for CASRNRWDEAFF.

The chain couples TRBV7-2 to TRBJ1-2; D unresolved. Germline CDR1 is SGHTA and CDR2 is FQGNSA. V gave up 2 bases and J gave up 6 bases, with 13 bases separating them. The CDR3 has 14 residues. The CDR3 DNA reads as TGTGCCAGCAGCTTACTTGGCGGAAACAATGGCTACACCTTC. Its protein is CASSLLGGNNGYTF.

As DNA, the CDR3 is TGTGCCTGGAGTGGTCTAAGGAACACTGAAGCTTTCTTT. This sequence encodes CAWSGLRNTEAFF. The chain carries TRBV30 and TRBJ1-1; D remains unclear. This CDR3 comprises 13 residues. The V end lost 1 base, the J end lost 1 base, and 7 bases lay between the germline ends. Germline V CDR1 and CDR2: GTSNPN, SVGIG (reference sequence).

V is TRBV9 and J is TRBJ2-7, with 12 bases aligning to TRBD2. The germline gives CDR1 SGDLS, CDR2 YYNGEE. V was clipped by 3 bases and J by 6 bases; unmatched bases: 4. The length of the CDR3 is 14 residues. The chain's CDR3 is CASSASGGGIEQYF. DNA for the CDR3: TGTGCCAGCAGCGCTAGCGGGGGGGGGATCGAGCAGTACTTC.

This clone was detected only a few times. Written as DNA, the CDR3 is TGTGCCAGCAGTTCCCCTAGGGGGAGGGTGAACACTGAAGCTTTCTTT. This sequence encodes CASSSPRGRVNTEAFF. V usage is TRBV28 and J usage is TRBJ1-1; D perhaps matches TRBD1 (6 bases). This CDR3 comprises 16 residues. Germline lookup yields CDR1 MDHEN and CDR2 SYDVKM. With 4 bases removed from V and 0 bases from J, the gap between germline ends came to 15 bases.

This CDR3 reads CASSPPAAPVGYTF. The CDR3 DNA is TGTGCCAGTAGTCCCCCCGCGGCTCCCGTTGGCTACACCTTC. V usage is TRBV19 and J usage is TRBJ1-2; D gene uncertain. Germline V CDR1 and CDR2: LNHDA, SQIVND (reference sequence). The CDR3 extends over 14 amino acids. V dropped 5 bases and J dropped 7 bases, with 17 bases sitting between them.

The chain is built from TRBV6-5 and TRBJ2-1, with a possible D match to TRBD1 (6 bases). There are 12 residues in the CDR3. Deletions cut 2 bases from V and 9 bases from J, with 8 bases between. Germline V gene sequence: CDR1 MNHEY, CDR2 SVGAGI. The CDR3 nucleotides read TGTGCCAGCAGTTACGAAGGGGGTGAGCAGTTCTTC. Its protein product is CASSYEGGEQFF.

This clone was picked up one time. V and J are TRBV7-2 and TRBJ2-7, with D hard to call. The V end lost 5 bases, the J end lost 2 bases, and 10 bases lay between the germline ends. This CDR3 has 13 amino acids. Looked up from germline, CDR1 is SGHTA and CDR2 is FQGNSA. The CDR3 DNA is TGTGCCAGCAGCCGAACTATCGCCTACGAGCAGTACTTC. Protein sequence: CASSRTIAYEQYF. The variable domain in full, with the rest retrieved from reference TRBV7-2 and TRBJ2-7, is GAGVSQSPSNKVTEKGKDVELRCDPISGHTALYWYRQSLGQGLEFLIYFQGNSAPDKSGLPSDRFSAERTGGSVSTLTIQRTQQEDSAVYLCASSRTIAYEQYFGPGTRLTVT.

Turning to this clone: This same CDR3 is encoded by further DNA sequences in the sample. V gene TRBV5-1 combines with J gene TRBJ2-2; D possibly corresponds to TRBD1 (5 bases). Trimming removed 0 bases at V and 2 bases at J, with 8 bases between. This CDR3 spans 15 amino acids. Germline CDR1 is SGHRS and CDR2 is YFSETQ. The CDR3 nucleotides are TGCGCCAGCAGCTTGGGGCAGGGAAACACCGGGGAGCTGTTTTTT. The encoded protein is CASSLGQGNTGELFF.

The rearrangement links TRBV7-9 to TRBJ2-5; possible D gene TRBD2, 6 bases. V was clipped by 6 bases and J by 5 bases, with 16 bases between them. The length of the CDR3 is 14 residues. Germline CDR1 SEHNR, CDR2 FQNEAQ (reference sequence). CDR3 nucleotide sequence: TGTGCCAGCAGACCGGGACCCCGGGGGGAGACCCAGTACTTC. This encodes CASRPGPRGETQYF.

This clone has only a few counts. V gene TRBV7-9 combines with J gene TRBJ2-1; 8 bases match TRBD2. This CDR3 is 13 amino acids long. V shed 5 bases and J 12 bases; nucleotides not matched to a gene: 9. Germline V gives CDR1 SEHNR, CDR2 FQNEAQ (reference sequence). CDR3 sequence (DNA): TGTGCCAGCAGCAACGTCCCGGGACTAGTGCAGTTCTTC. This codes for CASSNVPGLVQFF. Combining the CDR3 with reference TRBV7-9 and TRBJ2-1 gives the whole variable domain DTGVSQNPRHKITKRGQNVTFRCDPISEHNRLYWYRQTLGQGPEFLTYFQNEAQLEKSRLLSDRFSAERPKGSFSTLEIQRTEQGDSAMYLCASSNVPGLVQFFGPGTRLTVL.

The CDR3 sequence is CASSGQETQYF. The CDR3, as DNA: TGTGCCAGCAGTGGACAAGAGACCCAGTACTTC. This chain connects TRBV5-6 to TRBJ2-5; D ambiguous. In germline, CDR1 is SGHDT, CDR2 YYEEEE. CDR3 length equals 11 residues. V was clipped by 5 bases and J by 2 bases, with 4 bases between them. Supplemented by reference TRBV5-6 and TRBJ2-5, the full variable domain reads DAGVTQSPTHLIKTRGQQVTLRCSPKSGHDTVSWYQQALGQGPQFIFQYYEEEERQRGNFPDRFSGHQFPNYSSELNVNALLLGDSALYLCASSGQETQYFGPGTRLLVL.

This clone was counted a few times. J is TRBJ2-2 and V is TRBV27; possible D gene TRBD2, 6 bases. This CDR3 comprises 14 residues. Per germline, CDR1 MNHEY and CDR2 SMNVEV (reference sequence). The V end lost 4 bases, the J end lost 4 bases, and 10 bases lay between the germline ends. The CDR3 protein is CASSWRGSTGELFF. CDR3 DNA sequence: TGTGCCAGCAGTTGGCGGGGAAGCACCGGGGAGCTGTTTTTT.

This clone was seen a handful of times. The chain uses TRBV5-4 and TRBJ2-7; 11 bases are shared with TRBD2. The CDR3 totals 15 residues. Trimming cost V 4 bases and J 4 bases; bases outside gene matches: 7. Per the germline V gene, CDR1 is SGHNT and CDR2 is YYREEE (reference sequence). CDR3 loop: CASSRGTSGGYEQYF. CDR3 coding DNA: TGTGCCAGCAGCCGCGGGACTAGCGGAGGATACGAGCAGTACTTC.

This clone showed up just a few times. V and J are TRBV9 and TRBJ2-7; TRBD2 is a possible D gene (6 bases). V dropped 1 base and J dropped 6 bases, with 11 bases sitting between them. Germline-derived CDR1 and CDR2 are SGDLS and YYNGEE. The CDR3 covers 13 residues. CDR3 protein: CASSVTGVGEQYF. The CDR3 DNA is TGTGCCAGCAGCGTAACGGGAGTCGGCGAGCAGTACTTC. The full variable domain, rest sourced from reference TRBV9 and TRBJ2-7, is DSGVTQTPKHLITATGQRVTLRCSPRSGDLSVYWYQQSLDQGLQFLIQYYNGEERAKGNILERFSAQQFPDLHSELNLSSLELGDSALYFCASSVTGVGEQYFGPGTRLTVT.

The CDR3 bases are TGTGCCAGCAGCAAAGGGTACGAGCAGTACTTC. Protein sequence: CASSKGYEQYF. The J gene is TRBJ2-7, the V gene TRBV21-1. TRBV21-1 is a known pseudogene. This CDR3 has 11 amino acids.

The J gene is TRBJ1-3, the V gene TRBV6-1; TRBD1 matches at 7 bases. CDR1 is MNHNS and CDR2 is SASEGT in the germline V gene. V shed 7 bases, J shed 3 bases, and the junction held 9 bases outside the gene matches. The CDR3 extends over 15 amino acids. The CDR3 loop is CASIDLDRLGNTIYF. CDR3 in DNA: TGTGCCAGCATTGACCTGGACAGGCTTGGAAACACCATATATTTT.

The chain combines TRBV4-3 with TRBJ1-2, with D unclear. Germline V lookup: CDR1 LGHNA, CDR2 YSLEER. Between the trimmed V and J ends, which lost 1 base and 7 bases, there was a span of 16 bases. The CDR3 loop spans 15 amino acids. The CDR3 loop is CASSQGGPWLGGYTF. In DNA, the CDR3 is TGCGCCAGCAGCCAAGGTGGCCCGTGGCTAGGTGGCTACACCTTC.

This rearrangement joins TRBV7-2 to TRBJ1-4, with TRBD1 identical over 7 bases. Germline V gene data show CDR1 as SGHTA and CDR2 as FQGNSA. V gave up 5 bases and J gave up 4 bases; unmatched junction bases: 7. This CDR3 is 15 amino acids long. For the CDR3, the DNA is TGTGCCAGCAGCACACGGGACAGCGGTAATGAAAAACTGTTTTTT. Protein product: CASSTRDSGNEKLFF.

The count of this clone is one. The V gene is TRBV7-9, the J gene TRBJ2-7, with a weak D call TRBD2 (6 bases). In germline, CDR1 is SEHNR, CDR2 FQNEAQ (reference sequence). The ends were cut back, 3 bases at V and 2 bases at J, with 14 bases in the middle. The CDR3 sequence is 15 residues long. The chain's CDR3 is CASSLRGRPTYEQYF. The CDR3 region has the DNA TGTGCCAGCAGCTTGAGAGGGAGGCCTACCTACGAGCAGTACTTC.

This clone was detected a few times. The rearrangement links TRBV11-3 to TRBJ2-3, with TRBD2 matching over 13 bases. Trimming cost V 1 base and J 6 bases; bases outside gene matches: 10. The CDR3 contains 18 residues. Germline CDR1 is SGHNT and CDR2 is YENEEA. The CDR3 protein is CASSLGEPGLAGSDTQYF. For the CDR3, the DNA is TGTGCCAGCAGCTTAGGGGAACCGGGACTAGCGGGATCGGATACGCAGTATTTT.

This chain connects TRBV11-3 to TRBJ2-3; D uncertain. CDR1 SGHNT and CDR2 YENEEA come from the germline V gene. Trimming took off 1 base at V and 6 bases at J, with 5 bases between the two ends. This CDR3 is 12 amino acids long. CDR3 region: CASSLGQDTQYF. CDR3 sequence (DNA): TGTGCCAGCAGCTTAGGGCAGGATACGCAGTATTTT.